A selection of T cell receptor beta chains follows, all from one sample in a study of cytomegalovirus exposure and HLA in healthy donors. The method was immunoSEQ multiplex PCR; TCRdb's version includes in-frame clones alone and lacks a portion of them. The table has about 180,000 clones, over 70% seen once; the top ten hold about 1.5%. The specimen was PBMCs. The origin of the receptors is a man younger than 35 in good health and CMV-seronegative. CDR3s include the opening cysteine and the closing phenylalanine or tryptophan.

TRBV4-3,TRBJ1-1,CASSQDPGQLGLNTEAFF
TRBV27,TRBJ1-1,CASSPGQGEVSTEAFF
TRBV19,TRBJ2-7,CASSIDNSYEQYF
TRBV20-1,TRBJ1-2,CSASSLRGYTF
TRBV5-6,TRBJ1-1,CASSLVVSRREAFF
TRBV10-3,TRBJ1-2,CAISESSGPNYGYTF
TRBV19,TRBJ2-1,CASRKRGGNEQFF
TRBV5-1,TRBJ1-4,CASSLGQYEKLFF
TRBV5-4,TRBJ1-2,CASSSNPVSRANYGYTF
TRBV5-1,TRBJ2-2,CASSLVTGGSAGELFF
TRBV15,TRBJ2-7,CATSNVAGKSYEQYF
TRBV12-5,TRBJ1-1,CASAPGQGNTEAFF
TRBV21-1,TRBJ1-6,CASSKAFGTGVPGDSPLHF
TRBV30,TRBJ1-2,CAWSVGGGYGYTF
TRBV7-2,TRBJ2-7,CASSLGPSGGEQYF
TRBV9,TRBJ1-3,CASGQGGGSAGNTIYF
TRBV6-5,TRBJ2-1,CASSYGGSYNEQFF
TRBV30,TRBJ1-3,CAWSWDSSGNTIYF
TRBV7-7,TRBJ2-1,CASSSDSGGGYEQFF
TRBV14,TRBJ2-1,CASSRASRRDEQFF
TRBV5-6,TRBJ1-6,CASSSRGSYNSPLHF
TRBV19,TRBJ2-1,CASTKAATSYNEQFF
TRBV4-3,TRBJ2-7,CASSQFQGNEQYF
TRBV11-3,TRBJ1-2,CASSFGGTGGAGYGYTF
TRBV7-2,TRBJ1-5,CASSLGLQGQPQHF
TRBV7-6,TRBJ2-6,CASSLGPYSGANVLTF
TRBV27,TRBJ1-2,CASPDRGEHGYTF
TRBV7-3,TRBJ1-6,CASSFRVDNSPLHF
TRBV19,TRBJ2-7,CASSPSDRADEQYF
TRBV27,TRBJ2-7,CASSPGTGNYEQYF
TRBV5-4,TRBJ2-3,CASTPTGPGDTQYF
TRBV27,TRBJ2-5,CASSSGLHQETQYF
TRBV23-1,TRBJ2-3,CASSGVACSADTQYF
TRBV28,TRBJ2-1,CASLLAGVNEQFF
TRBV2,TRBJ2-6,CASSVVLSGANVLTF
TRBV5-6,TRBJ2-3,CASSLAAGDTDTQYF
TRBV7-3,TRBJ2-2,CASSLAGGINTGELFF
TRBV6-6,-,CASSVSGSSYEQYF
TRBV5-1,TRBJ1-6,CASSLEPGAVSPLHF
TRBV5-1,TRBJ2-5,CASSSGTGETQYF
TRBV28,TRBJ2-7,CASSLAGGDEQYF
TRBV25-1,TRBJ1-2,CASSWTGINYGYTF
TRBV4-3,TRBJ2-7,CASSQVPSGSYEQYF
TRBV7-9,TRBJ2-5,CASSLSSGQETQYF
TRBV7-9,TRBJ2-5,CASSYRDRGDETQYF
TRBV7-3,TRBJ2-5,CASSQGTGAFQETQYF
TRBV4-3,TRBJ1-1,CASSPSPGQGENTEAFF
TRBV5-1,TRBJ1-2,CASSRDLGTSYGYTF